Here is one TCR beta chain with its context. Its antigen target is currently unknown. No base qualities exist here, and no much larger clone lies one base off it. The cysteine opens and the phenylalanine closes a CDR3 of 13 amino acids. The only DNA kept is the CDR3, 39 bases in frame from the first base. For this chain, trimming is 6 bases at the V end and 5 bases at the J end, and the number of junction bases without a gene match is 5. The germline V gene supplies CDR1 ENHRY and CDR2 SYGVKD. The cohort consisted of fewer than 700 healthy bone marrow donors. At the time of sampling, every cohort member was nominally healthy, though immune exposures that went unrecorded were likely present. The donor was CMV seronegative and was included in the group of a few hundred seronegative cohort members. Each donor provided a peripheral blood sample, and peripheral blood mononuclear cells were used for TCR beta sequencing. Genomic DNA was extracted from the blood cell samples with the Qiagen DNeasy Blood Extraction Kit.

The source of the sample is a study of cytomegalovirus exposure and HLA in healthy donors (dated by TCRdb to about 2017). General notes on the study: An earlier analysis of several hundred of the donors reported more than 250 Gb of sequence data and roughly 100 million unique TCR beta sequences from about 179 million T cells. Rather than using new phenotypic data, the later analysis identified candidate immune exposures from TCR beta sequences and from how often those sequences occurred across donors. Across 300 to 500 genotyped donors of the cohort, an average of about 240,000 unique TCR beta nucleotide sequences per donor were sequenced, and roughly 20% of those sequences were non-productive. The aim of the study was to test whether cataloging public T cell receptors could identify signatures of past pathogen exposure. Typing coverage varied by locus: roughly 629-640 donors for A, B, C, DRB1 and DQB1; roughly 510 for DQA1; more than 600 for DPA1; roughly 470 for DPB1. Both class I and class II loci were covered by HLA typing, at four-digit resolution. Donor age, sex, ethnicity and CMV serostatus were compiled alongside the repertoire data. A later genetic analysis took genome-wide SNP genotypes for about 60% of the roughly 670 donors and used that subset as a discovery cohort. The T cell repertoires of 666 subjects were profiled by immunosequencing and related to cytomegalovirus serostatus. In a later analysis, previously published TCR beta repertoires from 550 to 700 donors were re-analyzed and high-resolution HLA genotyping was added so that TCR occurrence patterns could be studied. All discovery cohort repertoires had been generated on a single sequencing platform. An earlier analysis of nearly 600 of the donors applied high-throughput TCR beta sequencing to assess whether each TCR beta V gene segment acted as functional or pseudogenic. Because of strong linkage in the cohort, five DR-DQ haplotypes were treated as single units for association and clustering. In addition to the first cohort of hundreds of subjects, a separate validation cohort of 100 to 150 different subjects was used. Of the roughly 400 genotyped donors, 75% to 85% were placed in the genetic ancestry cluster associated with self-reported Caucasian donors. High-throughput TCR immunosequencing, statistical association of individual TCRs with disease status, and machine learning were combined to predict cytomegalovirus infection status. An early release covering about 600 HLA-typed donors comprised approximately 300 gigabases of sequencing data and approximately 85 million unique TCR sequences.

Receptors were amplified or captured by the immunoSEQ multiplex PCR assay. A mixture of 60 forward primers for TCR Vbeta segments and 13 reverse primers for TCR Jbeta segments was used in the multiplex PCR. Amplification of the CDR3 region of rearranged TCR beta genes was performed with a multiplex PCR assay on genomic DNA. The Illumina HiSeq System was used to sequence the amplified TCR beta libraries as 87-base-pair reads. In the authors' own workflow: A later analysis tallied 75 million to 95 million unique TCR beta chains across the 700 or so repertoires, and some 10 million of those chains were shared by two or more donors. To remove PCR and sequencing errors, raw reads were error-corrected and collapsed into unique sequences using a nearest-neighbor algorithm that merged closely related sequences. Alignment of CDR3 sequences to IMGT reference sequences was used to assign V, D and J gene segments. For a sequence to be retained, a match of at least six nucleotides was required to both a V gene segment and a J gene segment. Rearrangements were classified as productive when the CDR3 lacked stop codons and remained in frame with V and J, and all other rearrangements were classified as non-productive. Following IMGT convention, CDR3 was defined as the stretch from the second conserved V-encoded cysteine to the conserved J-encoded phenylalanine. The earlier analysis of 587 of the donors excluded sequences that lacked an unambiguous match to a single V gene segment. An earlier analysis of fewer than 650 of the donors classified V segments as functional when productive rearrangements were above 56.7% and as segregating when the standard deviation between donors was above 5%. To diagnose cytomegalovirus status from the catalog of TCR beta chain sequences, a statistical classification framework was built. A later analysis assigned V and J genes by comparing TCR nucleotide sequences with IMGT/GENE-DB human TR gene sequences. A later analysis assigned CDR3 sequences and most-parsimonious VDJ recombination scenarios with the TCRdist pipeline. A later analysis defined each TCR beta chain by its CDR3 amino acid sequence plus V-gene family, and excluded reads lacking a unique V-gene family. To address suspected cross-contamination and a sequencing artifact, a later analysis removed around 600 highly shared, low-generation-probability nucleotide sequences. A later analysis calculated a clonal expansion index for each public chain from normalized within-repertoire ranks of inferred template counts. In a later analysis, generation probabilities were computed using a VDJ recombination model fitted to out-of-frame rearrangements, and the results were checked against IGoR. In a later analysis, TCR-TCR, TCR-HLA and TCR-CMV co-occurrence was scored with hypergeometric tests, and a repertoire-size bias correction was applied to TCR pairs. A later analysis estimated false discovery rates by permuting HLA or CMV assignments 20 times. In a later analysis, co-occurring TCRs were grouped using DBSCAN, and TCRdist sequence similarity was added for clustering within HLA-allele-positive subsets. For co-occurrence clustering, repertoires with fewer than 30,000 or more than 120,000 public chains were excluded, along with 5 or 6 repertoires with anomalous nucleotide sharing. Held by TCRdb, this immuneACCESS table contains in-frame sequences only and omits some clones. Under half of the omission traces to an unresolved V gene where checked; the cause of the rest is unknown. The V and J calls and clone size were taken over from that table, and D and trimming were inferred from the DNA. This sample is represented by around 140,000 clones; approximately 80% of them were singletons. In total, the top ten clones hold 2.5% to 3% of the sample.

Study-wide conclusions, independent of this receptor: A later analysis found that most CMV-associated TCR beta chains appeared HLA-restricted, with HLA associations seemingly driven largely by CMV exposure. Most TCR sequences were observed very rarely across donors, whereas some public TCRs were present in many individuals. A total of 150 to 200 TCR beta chains were listed by the study as associated with cytomegalovirus. A further reported finding was that TCR beta sequences accurately predicted the HLA-A and HLA-B alleles for most subjects in the first cohort. In a later analysis, the rate of TCR association differed among HLA loci, with DRB1 alleles having the most associated TCRs and HLA-C alleles having the fewest. The authors suggested that the approach could potentially be extended to other disease states and immunological phenotypes. The 87-base-pair reads could not distinguish some IMGT-functional V segments, including TRBV6-2 and TRBV6-3, so those segments were excluded. For the cohort, immune exposure information was limited to CMV serostatus. In vitro tests confirmed that a few of the cytomegalovirus-associated TCR beta chains recognize cytomegalovirus antigens. According to a later genetic analysis, donors in an Asian-associated ancestry cluster had fewer N-insertions in productive TCRs than the approximately 610-donor mean. The earlier analysis of approximately 590 of the donors excluded some 15 rarely observed V segments, including chromosome 9 orphons, because counts were too low. The presence/absence analyses assumed that sequencing depth was roughly uniform across donors, and that assumption may not be true. In a later analysis, 15,000 to 20,000 TCR beta sequences were associated with specific HLA alleles at a false discovery rate of 0.05. The classifier was reported to diagnose cytomegalovirus status with high specificity and sensitivity in both the original cohort and the validation cohort. V-gene and J-gene trimming of TCR beta chains was associated with a missense DCLRE1C variant in a later genetic analysis, and the association was replicated in an independent cohort. A cluster of highly shared sequence variants was judged likely to be a technical artifact of the sequencing pipeline. When HLA alleles, especially DR and DQ, strongly co-occurred, TCR associations were difficult to assign to individual alleles. Correlated functional status among segregating V segments might reflect linkage disequilibrium, but an unknown experimental factor could not be ruled out. The cohort was sequenced for TCR beta chains only, and without alpha or paired-chain data the features that could be detected were limited. In a later analysis, HLA-associated TCR beta chains were found to be more clonally expanded and to have lower generation probabilities than equally common non-associated chains. Because HLA typing was unavailable for some donors at each locus, only the typed subset was used in association tests. According to a later analysis, parvovirus B19, influenza, CMV and Epstein-Barr virus appeared linked to several top co-occurrence clusters. In an earlier analysis of about 600 of the donors, most TCR beta V segments appeared in productive rearrangements about 90% or about 30% of the time, broadly matching IMGT annotations.

Sequenced input: PBMCs. The TCR originated in a female donor in good health and CMV-seronegative. The chain joins TRBV10-3 to TRBJ1-1; a stretch of 8 junction bases matches TRBD1. The DNA reads TGTGCCATCAGGACAGGGGTTGGGACTGAAGCTTTCTTT. It translates to CAIRTGVGTEAFF.